This TCR beta chain was documented in a study of radiotherapy plus CTLA-4 blockade in lung cancer. The CDR3 totals 16 residues. In germline, CDR1 is MDHEN, CDR2 SYDVKM. V lost 5 bases and J 5 bases, leaving 21 bases between the germline ends. Notes on the study in general: Blood-borne expansion of tumor-derived TCR clones followed radiotherapy plus ipilimumab.

As to this clone: What it binds is not known.

TCRdb keeps only in-frame clones here, not all; method: immunoSEQ multiplex PCR. Among some 110,000 clones listed, 78% were seen once. People whose metastatic non-small-cell lung cancer was chemo-refractory got focal radiation along with CTLA-4 blockade by ipilimumab. The TCR was taken from a human donor with non-small cell lung cancer who had a partial response to radiotherapy plus ipilimumab. The genes are TRBV28 and TRBJ2-5; possibly TRBD2 for D (6 bases). The specimen comprised peripheral blood, sampled from a patient treated with radiotherapy plus ipilimumab. This chain's CDR3 is CASSLSYTGAEETQYF. CDR3 in DNA: TGTGCCAGCAGTCTATCCTATACGGGAGCGGAGGAGACCCAGTACTTC.